The table lists the clone carrying this T cell receptor (beta chain) with a few counts. Its cognate antigen is unknown. The data derive from a study of post-analysis software for immune sequencing data. Researchers reported that TCR beta cDNA libraries carried unique molecular identifiers. TCRdb reanalysed the PCR reads using MiXCR and keeps one entry per CDR3 protein. The data contain about 810,000 distinct CDR3 sequences, approximately 57% of them singletons. Study-wide results and limits: When patients were compared with controls, about five TRBV segments were more frequent, TRBV5-6, TRBV5-1 and TRBV20-1 among them.

Germline lookup yields CDR1 LNHNV and CDR2 YYDKDF (reference sequence). V trimming: 1 base; J trimming: 8 bases; junction bases outside the gene matches: 11. The CDR3 loop spans 17 amino acids. The sequencing input was blood. This chain connects TRBV15 to TRBJ2-1; 10 positions agree with TRBD2. This receptor was identified in a girl aged 5-17 years with multiple sclerosis. CDR3 in amino acids: CATSRGFRTSGPDEQFF. The CDR3 coding sequence is TGTGCCACCAGCAGAGGATTCAGGACTAGCGGCCCCGATGAGCAGTTCTTC.